The TCR beta chain described here comes from a study of T cell changes during pregnancy in multiple sclerosis. Clones were sequenced by immunoSEQ multiplex PCR, and TCRdb holds only the in-frame ones, with some missing. The sample has some 60,000 clones, under 95% seen once. V trimming: 1 base; J trimming: 4 bases; junction bases outside the gene matches: 7. This CDR3 spans 15 amino acids. In germline, CDR1 is MGHRA, CDR2 YSYEKL. This clone was recorded only once. The sample was peripheral blood, taken in the second trimester of pregnancy. V is TRBV4-1 and J is TRBJ2-7, with TRBD1 identical over 7 bases. The clonotype originates from a female donor with multiple sclerosis, enrolled in a pregnancy study. The CDR3 loop reads CASSQGQGEGYEQYF. For the CDR3, the DNA is TGCGCCAGCAGCCAAGGTCAGGGGGAAGGATACGAGCAGTACTTC.